The 14 T cell receptor beta chains below come from one sample, sequenced in a study of CXCR3-negative and CXCR3-positive naive CD8 T cells. The libraries of TRB cDNA were constructed through 5' RACE using UMI labels. TCRdb reprocessed the 5' RACE reads and keeps a single row for each CDR3 protein, giving no DNA. In total, the table holds 150,000 or so distinct CDR3 sequences. Sequencing used naive CXCR3- CD8+ T cells from blood. Subset: CD45RO-CCR7+CD27+CD95- naive CD8+ T cells lacking CXCR3 (TNR3-). Receptor source: a human donor in good health. Some clones in this sample may be carry-over from other donors' samples.

V usage is TRBV7-8 and J usage is TRBJ2-1. This CDR3 spans 16 amino acids. CDR1 and CDR2 from the germline V gene are SGHVS and FQNEAQ. This CDR3 reads CASSPDVGDSYNEQFF.

The chain joins TRBV28 to TRBJ2-3; TCRdb's D gene call, TRBD1, goes unchecked for lack of DNA. This CDR3 comprises 15 residues. The germline CDR1 and CDR2 sequences are MDHEN and SYDVKM. CDR3 loop: CASGRQGRETDTQYF.

The rearrangement uses TRBV6-6 and TRBJ1-2; the D call of TRBD1 rests on TCRdb alone, since no DNA is present to check it. The CDR3 is 15 amino acids. The germline gives CDR1 MNHNY, CDR2 SVGAGI (reference sequence). The CDR3 sequence is CASSYSPERNYGYTF.

The V and J genes are TRBV29-1 and TRBJ2-1; as DNA is missing, the TRBD1 call by TCRdb cannot be tested. The CDR3 is made up of 16 amino acids. Germline V gives CDR1 SQVTM, CDR2 ANQGSEA. CDR3 region: CSVVGTGDSSYNEQFF.

This chain uses TRBV7-9 with TRBJ2-7; the D call from TCRdb, TRBD1, cannot be confirmed without DNA. The CDR3 consists of 12 residues. Per germline, CDR1 SEHNR and CDR2 FQNEAQ (reference sequence). This CDR3 reads CASSATPLEQYF.

This chain links TRBV7-9 with TRBJ2-7; absent DNA, TCRdb's TRBD1 call cannot be checked. This CDR3 region has 15 residues. Germline lookup yields CDR1 SEHNR and CDR2 FQNEAQ (reference sequence). CDR3 region: CASSQNRGAGYEQYF.

The chain uses TRBV9 and TRBJ2-7; TCRdb lists TRBD2, though no DNA is available to test this call. Per germline, CDR1 SGDLS and CDR2 YYNGEE. This CDR3 comprises 19 residues. The CDR3 loop is CASSPTVRDSGQKPYEQYF.

V gene TRBV7-9 combines with J gene TRBJ2-2. Per germline, CDR1 SEHNR and CDR2 FQNEAQ (reference sequence). The CDR3 has 13 amino acids. The CDR3 loop is CASSPQMTGELFF.

The rearrangement uses TRBV27 and TRBJ1-5; without DNA, the TCRdb call of TRBD1 cannot be checked. The CDR3 runs 16 residues. Germline V gene data show CDR1 as MNHEY and CDR2 as SMNVEV (reference sequence). The CDR3 region is CASSLGTGMGNQPQHF.

The J gene is TRBJ2-2, the V gene TRBV4-2. The CDR3 is made up of 15 amino acids. Germline assignment: CDR1 LGHNA and CDR2 YNFKEQ. CDR3 amino acids: CASSQDSAPTGELFF.

V is TRBV7-3 and J is TRBJ1-1; TCRdb reports TRBD1, a call that lacks DNA to check it against. This CDR3 is built from 13 residues. Germline V gene data show CDR1 as SGHTA and CDR2 as FQGTGA. The CDR3 sequence: CASSAGTGDEAFF.

V gene TRBV24-1 combines with J gene TRBJ1-5. This CDR3 spans 16 amino acids. Germline V gene data show CDR1 as KGHDR and CDR2 as SFDVKD. The CDR3 loop reads CATSASGAYSNQPQHF.

The gene calls are TRBV7-9 and TRBJ1-2; the D gene TCRdb calls, TRBD1, cannot be checked with no DNA. CDR1 is SEHNR and CDR2 is FQNEAQ in the germline V gene (reference sequence). CDR3 length: 13 amino acids. CDR3 protein: CASSQGGDGGYTF.

V gene TRBV14 combines with J gene TRBJ2-3; TCRdb gives TRBD2 as the D gene, but with no DNA this cannot be confirmed. The V gene's germline CDR1 is SGHDN and CDR2 FVKESK. This CDR3 region has 17 residues. The CDR3 loop is CASSQERGGGAKDTQYF.